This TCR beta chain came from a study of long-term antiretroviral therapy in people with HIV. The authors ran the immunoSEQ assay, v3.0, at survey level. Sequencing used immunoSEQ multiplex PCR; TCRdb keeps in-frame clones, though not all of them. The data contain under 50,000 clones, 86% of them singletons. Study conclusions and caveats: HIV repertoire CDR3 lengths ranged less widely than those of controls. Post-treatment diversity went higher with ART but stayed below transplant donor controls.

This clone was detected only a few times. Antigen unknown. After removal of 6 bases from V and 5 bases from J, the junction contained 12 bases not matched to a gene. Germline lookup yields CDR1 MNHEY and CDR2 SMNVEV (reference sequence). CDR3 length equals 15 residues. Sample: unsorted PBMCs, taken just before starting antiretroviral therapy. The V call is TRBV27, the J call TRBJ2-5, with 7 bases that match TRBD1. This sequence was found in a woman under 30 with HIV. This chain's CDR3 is CASSFLTGRLETQYF. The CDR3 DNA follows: TGTGCCAGCAGCTTCTTGACAGGGCGCCTCGAGACCCAGTACTTC.